This T cell receptor (beta chain) was recovered during a study of blood T cell repertoires in COVID-19. About the study: In each case, the material was cDNA or gDNA derived from T cells, B-cell-depleted T cells, or PBMCs.

The CDR3 spans 13 residues. CDR1 and CDR2 from the germline V gene are MNHNS and SASEGT. Trimming took 2 bases from V and 14 from J; bases not matched to a gene: 9. This clone appeared a few times. The assay was immunoSEQ multiplex PCR, and TCRdb's table has in-frame clones only and misses some. The sample has some 270,000 clones, around 90% seen once; the top ten hold 2.5% to 4%. This receptor was taken from a woman aged 40 to 50 who had been exposed to COVID-19. The chain links TRBV6-1 to TRBJ2-1; 7 positions match TRBD2. Sequenced sample: PBMCs or T cells enriched from blood (not recorded which). The CDR3 here is CASSEISREREFF. The CDR3 coding sequence is TGTGCCAGCAGTGAAATTTCGCGGGAGAGGGAGTTCTTC.